Listed here are 12 T cell receptor beta chains from one sample, sequenced in a study of post-analysis software for immune sequencing data. General study findings and limits: Five or six TRBV segments, TRBV5-6, TRBV5-1 and TRBV20-1 among them, were found more frequent in patients than controls.

Carried by the TCR beta cDNA libraries were unique molecular identifiers. TCRdb re-called the PCR reads through MiXCR, storing one row per CDR3 protein. The table lists under 900,000 distinct CDR3 sequences, approximately 50% of them singletons, with 4% to 5.5% in the top ten. Antigens of these TCRs are unknown. The material sequenced was blood. The receptors derive from a girl aged 5-17 years with multiple sclerosis.

V usage is TRBV7-9 and J usage is TRBJ2-4; D is possibly TRBD2 (5 bases). The CDR3 sequence is 15 residues long. V dropped 4 bases and J dropped 13 bases, with 23 bases sitting between them. From germline, CDR1 is SEHNR and CDR2 FQNEAQ (reference sequence). In DNA form, the CDR3 reads TGTGCCAGCAGCTCACCTCCACCGGAAGTGGGAGAGCAGTACTTC. Its protein is CASSSPPPEVGEQYF.

The sample holds a few counts of this clonotype. The chain recombines TRBV9 with TRBJ2-5, with TRBD2 as a possible D gene (6 bases). V was pared by 4 bases and J by 4 bases, with 14 bases between. The CDR3 consists of 14 residues. Germline V gives CDR1 SGDLS, CDR2 YYNGEE. CDR3 DNA: TGTGCCAGCAGCACTCCGGGCGGGGTAGAGACCCAGTACTTC. This gives the protein CASSTPGGVETQYF.

At least ten counts were recorded for this clonotype. The germline gene is not matched at one end of the junction; a read error may be the cause. The chain joins TRBV5-1 to TRBJ2-1; D is ambiguous. CDR1 and CDR2 from the germline V gene are SGHRS and YFSETQ. The CDR3 consists of 11 residues. The CDR3 sequence is CASSLHNEQFF. In DNA form, the CDR3 reads TGTGCCAGCAGCCTCCACAATGAGCAGTTCTTC.

The rearrangement joins TRBV3-1 to TRBJ2-1; weak D call: TRBD1 (6 bases). The CDR3 contains 15 residues. V was cut by 4 bases and J by 3 bases, with 13 bases left in between. The germline V gene encodes CDR1 LGHDT and CDR2 YNNKEL (reference sequence). DNA for the CDR3: TGTGCCAGCAGCCCATGGACAGCGTACTACAATGAGCAGTTCTTC. It encodes CASSPWTAYYNEQFF.

V gene TRBV13 combines with J gene TRBJ2-5; D possibly corresponds to TRBD1 (6 bases). The V gene's germline CDR1 is PRHDT and CDR2 FYEKMQ (reference sequence). There are 16 residues in the CDR3. V was shortened by 3 bases and J by 2 bases, with 16 bases between the two germline ends. CDR3 DNA: TGTGCCAGCAGCTTTTACCCCACAGGGCCTCAAGAGACCCAGTACTTC. This encodes CASSFYPTGPQETQYF.

V and J are TRBV5-1 and TRBJ2-7, with 7 bases fitting TRBD1. Germline values: CDR1 SGHRS, CDR2 YFSETQ. V shed 0 bases, J shed 0 bases, and the junction held 9 bases outside the gene matches. The CDR3 contains 17 residues. The DNA of the CDR3 is TGCGCCAGCAGCTTGGCTAAGACAGGGTCAAGCTCCTACGAGCAGTACTTC. Its translation: CASSLAKTGSSSYEQYF.

This clonotype has a handful of counts. One junction end does not reproduce the germline sequence, and a read error may be involved. The chain employs TRBV6-2 or TRBV6-3 and TRBJ1-1; D remains unclear. In germline, CDR1 is MNHEY, CDR2 SVGEGT. The CDR3 runs 11 residues. The DNA of the CDR3 is TGTACCAGCACCAGAGGGTCTGAAGCTTTCTTT. Its translation is CTSTRGSEAFF.

The rearrangement joins TRBV4-2 to TRBJ2-6; D gene uncertain. The V gene's germline CDR1 is LGHNA and CDR2 YNFKEQ. V dropped 7 bases and J dropped 5 bases, with 15 bases sitting between them. The CDR3 contains 15 residues. CDR3 region: CASTPTRLRANVLTF. CDR3 DNA sequence: TGTGCCAGCACTCCAACCCGGCTACGGGCCAACGTCCTGACTTTC.

V is TRBV12-5 and J is TRBJ2-7; 11 bases fit TRBD2. Germline V gene lookup returns CDR1 LGHNT and CDR2 FRNRAP. The V gene end was trimmed by 6 bases and the J gene end by 0 bases; junction bases not matched to a gene: 7. The CDR3 sequence is 16 residues long. The CDR3 DNA is TGTGCTAGTGGCCCCGGGACTAGCGGTCGCTCCTACGAGCAGTACTTC. Protein: CASGPGTSGRSYEQYF.

The chain combines TRBV5-1 with TRBJ1-2; a possible D gene is TRBD1 (5 bases). The ends were cut back, 4 bases at V and 7 bases at J, with 14 bases in the middle. Germline V lookup: CDR1 SGHRS, CDR2 YFSETQ. The CDR3 is 13 residues long. Here the CDR3 reads CASSNGGRGGYTF. The CDR3 nucleotides read TGCGCCAGCAGCAACGGGGGTCGGGGTGGCTACACCTTC.

The chain joins TRBV18 to TRBJ1-1, with D hard to call. V was pared by 0 bases and J by 1 base, with 9 bases between. Per the germline V gene, CDR1 is KGHSH and CDR2 is LQKENI. The CDR3 has 15 residues. CDR3 in DNA: TGTGCCAGCTCACCACCAAGGGTAGGGAACACTGAAGCTTTCTTT. This sequence encodes CASSPPRVGNTEAFF. Using reference TRBV18 and TRBJ1-1 for the parts outside the CDR3, the full variable domain is NAGVMQNPRHLVRRRGQEARLRCSPMKGHSHVYWYRQLPEEGLKFMVYLQKENIIDESGMPKERFSAEFPKEGPSILRIQQVVRGDSAAYFCASSPPRVGNTEAFFGQGTRLTVV.

The rearrangement links TRBV20-1 to TRBJ2-7, with D possibly being TRBD1 (7 bases). CDR1 and CDR2 from the germline V gene are DFQATT and SNEGSKA (reference sequence). This CDR3 has 15 amino acids. Trimming cost V 3 bases and J 0 bases, with 15 bases left between them. The CDR3 DNA reads TGCAGTGCTAGCGGAGGGACAGTGAGCTCCTACGAGCAGTACTTC. This translates into CSASGGTVSSYEQYF.